A selection of T cell receptor beta chains follows, all from one sample in a study of neurological immune-mediated disorders. In TCRdb, the 5' RACE reads were re-called with MiXCR into one record per CDR3 protein. The data hold about 50,000 distinct CDR3 sequences, with approximately 4.4% observed a single time. The sequenced sample consisted of PBMCs. The receptors were gathered from a man over 45 with multiple sclerosis. The CDR3 runs from the conserved cysteine through the conserved F or W. Each record gives: clone size, J gene, D gene, V gene, CDR3 DNA, CDR3 protein. A D gene is named only where the DNA matches it firmly. Not all rows give a size; the values are once, few, many and, for expanded clones, a class.

size: many; J: TRBJ1-5; D: .; V: TRBV2; DNA: TGTGCCAGCAGTGGGGTCGGCAGGGTCAGTCAGCCCCAGCATTTT; CDR3: CASSGVGRVSQPQHF
size: .; J: TRBJ2-7; D: TRBD2; V: TRBV12-3/TRBV12-4; DNA: TGTGCCAGCAGTTTAGTTTACAGCGGGAGCGGTTCGCCCTACGAGCAGTACTTC; CDR3: CASSLVYSGSGSPYEQYF
size: many; J: TRBJ1-3; D: .; V: TRBV7-8; DNA: TGTGCCAGCAGTCTTGTCGAGTTCTCTGGAAACACCATATATTTT; CDR3: CASSLVEFSGNTIYF
size: many; J: TRBJ2-7; D: .; V: TRBV7-2; DNA: TGTGCCAGCAGCTTCCGGACCGGGTCCGAGTACGAGCAGTACTTC; CDR3: CASSFRTGSEYEQYF
size: .; J: TRBJ2-1; D: .; V: TRBV7-9; DNA: TGTGCCAGCAGCTTAGCGAGAAGGGGTTCCCATGAGCAGTTCTTC; CDR3: CASSLARRGSHEQFF
size: .; J: TRBJ2-1; D: TRBD2; V: TRBV4-2; DNA: TGTGCCTCGTCCGGACTAGCGGCTCTGAATGAGCAGTTCTTC; CDR3: CASSGLAALNEQFF
size: .; J: TRBJ2-4; D: .; V: TRBV28; DNA: TGTGCCAGCGGGAGGGGGGGCAAAAACATTCAGTACTTC; CDR3: CASGRGGKNIQYF
size: many; J: TRBJ2-7; D: .; V: TRBV7-9; DNA: TGTGCCAGCAGCTTAGTGGGGGGCTCCTACGAGCAGTACTTC; CDR3: CASSLVGGSYEQYF
size: many; J: TRBJ2-7; D: TRBD1; V: TRBV12-3/TRBV12-4; DNA: TGTGCCAGCGGGACAGAGTCCTACGAGCAGTACTTC; CDR3: CASGTESYEQYF
size: many; J: TRBJ1-1; D: .; V: TRBV11-2; DNA: TGTGCCAGCAGATTGGGCAGTTCTAGGGAAGCTTTCTTT; CDR3: CASRLGSSREAFF
size: many; J: TRBJ1-2; D: .; V: TRBV28; DNA: TGTGCCAGCAGACCTCCTTCAGGGAACTATGGCTACACCTTC; CDR3: CASRPPSGNYGYTF
size: many; J: TRBJ2-1; D: .; V: TRBV7-8; DNA: TGTGCCAGCAGTCGGGTTGGGAACAATGAGCAGTTCTTC; CDR3: CASSRVGNNEQFF
size: many; J: TRBJ1-6; D: .; V: TRBV6-1; DNA: TGTGCCAGCACGGAGGGGAATTCACCCCTCAACTTT; CDR3: CASTEGNSPLNF
size: .; J: TRBJ2-1; D: .; V: TRBV29-1; DNA: TGCAGCGTAGGTGGGACACCCTACAATGAGCAGTTCTTC; CDR3: CSVGGTPYNEQFF
size: many; J: TRBJ1-1; D: .; V: TRBV5-1; DNA: TGCGCCAGCAGCTTGGACAGGGTGAACACTGAAGCTTTCTTT; CDR3: CASSLDRVNTEAFF
size: many; J: TRBJ1-1; D: .; V: TRBV2; DNA: TGTGCCAGCAGTGAAGCGCTTGAAGCTTTCTTT; CDR3: CASSEALEAFF
size: many; J: TRBJ1-5; D: TRBD1; V: TRBV20-1; DNA: TGCAGTGCTGTGGACAGGCAGATCAATCAGCCCCAGCATTTT; CDR3: CSAVDRQINQPQHF
size: many; J: TRBJ1-5; D: .; V: TRBV12-3/TRBV12-4; DNA: TGTGCCAGCAGTTCAGGGGTCAATCAGCCCCAGCATTTT; CDR3: CASSSGVNQPQHF